The clone carrying this T cell receptor (beta chain) was recorded once. FACS enriched CD8+ TEMRA cells, while bulk CD8+ and CD4+ were negatively isolated. The sample originates from a study of CD8 T cells in Susac syndrome. This CDR3 has 15 residues. CDR1 and CDR2 (germline): MGHRA, YSYEKL. Trimming shortened V by 3 bases and J by 7 bases, and 18 bases separated the two germline ends. With random hexamers, reverse transcription was performed on about 0.45 to 1 ug of RNA. Using its own MiXCR run on the immunoSEQ multiplex PCR reads, TCRdb lists one record per CDR3 protein. The sample has a few hundred thousand distinct CDR3 sequences; roughly 85% are singletons.

V gene TRBV4-1 combines with J gene TRBJ1-1; possibly TRBD1 for D (6 bases). This TCR was sampled from a human donor with multiple sclerosis. Material: CD8+ T cells from PBMCs. The CDR3 region is CASSHTQYRADEAFF. In DNA, the CDR3 is TGCGCCAGCAGCCATACCCAATACAGGGCTGATGAAGCTTTCTTT.